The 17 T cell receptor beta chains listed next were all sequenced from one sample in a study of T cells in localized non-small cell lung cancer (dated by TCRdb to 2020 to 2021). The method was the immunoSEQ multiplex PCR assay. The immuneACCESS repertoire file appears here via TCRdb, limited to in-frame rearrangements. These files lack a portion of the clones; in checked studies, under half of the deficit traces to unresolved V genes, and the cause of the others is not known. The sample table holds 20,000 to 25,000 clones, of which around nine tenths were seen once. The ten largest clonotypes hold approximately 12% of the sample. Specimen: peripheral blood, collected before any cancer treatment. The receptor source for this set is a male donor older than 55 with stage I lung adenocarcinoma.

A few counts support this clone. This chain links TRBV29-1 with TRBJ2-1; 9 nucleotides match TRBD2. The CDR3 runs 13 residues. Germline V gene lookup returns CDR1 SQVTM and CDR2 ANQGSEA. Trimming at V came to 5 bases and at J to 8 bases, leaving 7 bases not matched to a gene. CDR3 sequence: CSVRREGLDEQFF. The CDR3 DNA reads TGCAGCGTTAGGCGGGAGGGCCTAGATGAGCAGTTCTTC.

The CDR3 nucleotides read TGTGCCAGCAGTTCCCCGGACCGCCCTACCCTCCACTTT. Protein: CASSSPDRPTLHF. This chain links TRBV27 with TRBJ1-6; D is undetermined. The ends were cut back, 4 bases at V and 14 bases at J, with 15 bases in the middle. The CDR3 covers 13 residues. Germline lookup yields CDR1 MNHEY and CDR2 SMNVEV (reference sequence).

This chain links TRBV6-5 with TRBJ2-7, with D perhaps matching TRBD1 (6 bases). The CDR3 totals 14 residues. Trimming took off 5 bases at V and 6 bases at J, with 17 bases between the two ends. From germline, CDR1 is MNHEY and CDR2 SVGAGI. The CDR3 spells CASSERGYSGEQYF. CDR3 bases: TGTGCCAGCAGTGAAAGGGGGTATTCGGGCGAGCAGTACTTC.

The CDR3, as DNA: TGTGCCTGGAGTGTCAGCGGTGTGAAGGAAAAACTGTTTTTT. It translates to CAWSVSGVKEKLFF. The chain uses TRBV30 and TRBJ1-4; D unclear. The CDR3 contains 14 residues. The germline V gene encodes CDR1 GTSNPN and CDR2 SVGIG (reference sequence). The V end was cut by 0 bases, the J end by 8 bases, with 13 bases between.

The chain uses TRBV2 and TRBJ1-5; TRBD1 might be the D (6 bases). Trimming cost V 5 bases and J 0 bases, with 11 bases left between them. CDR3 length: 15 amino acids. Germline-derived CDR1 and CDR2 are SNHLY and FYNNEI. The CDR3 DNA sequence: TGTGCCAGCAGTATACAGGGAAATAGCAATCAGCCCCAGCATTTT. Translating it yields CASSIQGNSNQPQHF.

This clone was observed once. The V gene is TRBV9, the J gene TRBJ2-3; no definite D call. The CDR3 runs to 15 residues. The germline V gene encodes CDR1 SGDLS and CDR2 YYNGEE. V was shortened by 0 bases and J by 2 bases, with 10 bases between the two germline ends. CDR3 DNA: TGTGCCAGCAGCGTAGCGAGAGTCCCCACAGATACGCAGTATTTT. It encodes CASSVARVPTDTQYF.

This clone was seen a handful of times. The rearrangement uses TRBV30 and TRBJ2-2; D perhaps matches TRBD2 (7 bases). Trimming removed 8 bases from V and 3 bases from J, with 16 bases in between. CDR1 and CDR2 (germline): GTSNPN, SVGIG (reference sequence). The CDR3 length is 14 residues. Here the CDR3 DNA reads TGTGCCGCAGCGATCGGGGGGCACACCGGGGAGCTGTTTTTT. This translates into CAAAIGGHTGELFF.

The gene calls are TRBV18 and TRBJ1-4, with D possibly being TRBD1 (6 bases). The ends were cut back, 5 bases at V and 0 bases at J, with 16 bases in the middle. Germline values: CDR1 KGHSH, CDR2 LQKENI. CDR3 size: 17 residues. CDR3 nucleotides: TGTGCCAGCTCAGTCGGGGGCGCCCGGGCAACTAATGAAAAACTGTTTTTT. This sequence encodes CASSVGGARATNEKLFF.

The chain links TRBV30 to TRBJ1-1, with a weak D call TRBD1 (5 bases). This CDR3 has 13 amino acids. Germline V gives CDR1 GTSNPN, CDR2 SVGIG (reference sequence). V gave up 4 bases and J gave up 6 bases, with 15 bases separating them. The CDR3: CAWIKQGVAEAFF. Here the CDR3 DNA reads TGTGCCTGGATAAAGCAGGGTGTAGCTGAAGCTTTCTTT.

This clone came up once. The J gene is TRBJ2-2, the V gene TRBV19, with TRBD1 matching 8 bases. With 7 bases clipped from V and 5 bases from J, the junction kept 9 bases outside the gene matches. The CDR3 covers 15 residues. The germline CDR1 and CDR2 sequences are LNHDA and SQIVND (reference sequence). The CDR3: CASTLDRAVTGELFF. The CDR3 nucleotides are TGTGCCAGTACCCTGGACAGGGCCGTAACCGGGGAGCTGTTTTTT.

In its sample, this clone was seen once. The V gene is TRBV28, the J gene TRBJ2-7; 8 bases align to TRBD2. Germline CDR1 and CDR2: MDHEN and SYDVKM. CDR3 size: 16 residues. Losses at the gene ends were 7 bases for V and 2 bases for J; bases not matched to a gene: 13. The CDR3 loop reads CASTSTLAVVTYEQYF. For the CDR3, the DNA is TGTGCCAGCACCTCAACACTAGCGGTAGTAACCTACGAGCAGTACTTC.

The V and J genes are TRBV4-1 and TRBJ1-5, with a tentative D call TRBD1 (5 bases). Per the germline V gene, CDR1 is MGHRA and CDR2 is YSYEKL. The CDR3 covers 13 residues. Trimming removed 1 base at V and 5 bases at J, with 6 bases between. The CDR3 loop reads CASSQGGDQPQHF. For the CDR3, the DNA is TGCGCCAGCAGCCAAGGGGGGGATCAGCCCCAGCATTTT.

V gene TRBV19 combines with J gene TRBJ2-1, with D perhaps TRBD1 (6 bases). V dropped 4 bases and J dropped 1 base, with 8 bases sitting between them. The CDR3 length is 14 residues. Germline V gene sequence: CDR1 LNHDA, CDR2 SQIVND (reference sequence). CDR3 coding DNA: TGTGCCAGTAGTACACAGGGATCCTACAATGAGCAGTTCTTC. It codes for CASSTQGSYNEQFF.

The CDR3 region has the DNA TGTGCCTGGAGTGTACGTAGCGGGAGTTTAAATGAGCAGTTCTTC. The encoded protein is CAWSVRSGSLNEQFF. The chain has TRBV30 and TRBJ2-1, with 9 bases fitting TRBD2. Germline V CDR1 and CDR2: GTSNPN, SVGIG (reference sequence). V shed 0 bases and J 7 bases; nucleotides not matched to a gene: 7. This CDR3 has 15 amino acids.

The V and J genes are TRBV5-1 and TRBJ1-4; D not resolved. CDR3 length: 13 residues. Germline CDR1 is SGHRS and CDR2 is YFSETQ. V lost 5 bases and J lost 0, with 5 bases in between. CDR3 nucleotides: TGCGCCAGCAGTGGAGCAACTAATGAAAAACTGTTTTTT. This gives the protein CASSGATNEKLFF.

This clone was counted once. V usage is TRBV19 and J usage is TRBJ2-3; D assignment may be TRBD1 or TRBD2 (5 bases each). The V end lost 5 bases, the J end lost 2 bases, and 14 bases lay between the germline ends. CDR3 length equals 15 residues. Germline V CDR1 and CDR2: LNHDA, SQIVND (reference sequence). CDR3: CASSPGRQVTDTQYF. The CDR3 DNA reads TGTGCCAGTAGTCCGGGACGGCAAGTCACAGATACGCAGTATTTT.

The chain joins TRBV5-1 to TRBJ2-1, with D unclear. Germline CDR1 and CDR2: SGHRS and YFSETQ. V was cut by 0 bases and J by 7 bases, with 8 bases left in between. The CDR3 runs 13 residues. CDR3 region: CASSLEPENEQFF. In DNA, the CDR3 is TGCGCCAGCAGCTTGGAACCCGAGAATGAGCAGTTCTTC.